A single TCR beta chain is shown here with its context. The record originates from a study of memory CD4+ T cells and cytomegalovirus serostatus. On the study more broadly: This sample comes from healthy Belgian adults, 9 CMV seropositive, 24 seronegative.

The sort gate was single viable CD3+CD4+CD8-CD45RO+ cells for memory CD4+ T cells. Total CD4+ T cells were enriched by CD4 positive selection. Assay: immunoSEQ multiplex PCR; the TCRdb copy retains only in-frame clones and omits some. This sample has 50,000 or so clones, with 74% found just once. CDR1 is SQVTM and CDR2 is ANQGSEA in the germline V gene. V gave up 4 bases and J gave up 7 bases, with 14 bases separating them. This CDR3 has 13 amino acids. Material: memory CD4+ T cells from blood. This TCR was sampled from an adult in good health and CMV-seropositive. The V and J genes are TRBV29-1 and TRBJ2-4; D may be TRBD1 (5 bases). CDR3 region: CSVGSGPGNIQYF. The DNA for the CDR3 is TGCAGCGTTGGGTCCGGCCCAGGGAACATTCAGTACTTC.